Below, 22 T cell receptor beta chains from the same sample are listed, as sequenced in a study of persistence of HIV-infected CD4 T cells. The libraries were made with immunoSEQ version 4 in survey mode. Libraries were prepared by immunoSEQ multiplex PCR; TCRdb keeps only in-frame clonotypes and omits some of them. The table shows approximately 65,000 clones, with just under 75% occurring only once. These receptors have no identified antigens. Cells were stimulated with overlapping HIV-1 Gag 15-mer peptides. Sorted nonresponding memory CD4+ T cells were CD40L-negative, CD69-negative, CD45RO-high. This sample comprised CD4+ T cells sorted from PBMCs after approximately 18-hour stimulation, obtained from a patient who received antiretroviral therapy. Receptor source: an adult man with HIV who was CMV-seropositive.

This rearrangement joins TRBV5-1 to TRBJ1-2; D unclear. This CDR3 comprises 15 residues. CDR1 and CDR2 from the germline V gene are SGHRS and YFSETQ. V lost 4 bases to trimming and J lost 6 bases, with 19 bases between them. The CDR3 is CASSPPTAVRNGYTF. CDR3 DNA: TGCGCCAGCAGCCCCCCGACCGCGGTACGAAATGGCTACACCTTC.

This clone was counted a few times. The genes are TRBV7-9 and TRBJ1-2, with 7 positions matching TRBD1. Germline CDR1 reads SEHNR; CDR2 reads FQNEAQ (reference sequence). The CDR3 is made up of 14 amino acids. The ends lost 5 bases at V and 6 bases at J; junction bases unmatched: 9. The CDR3, as DNA: TGTGCCAGCAGCCGTTCCGGGACAGTGCATGGCTACACCTTC. Protein: CASSRSGTVHGYTF.

The J gene is TRBJ2-7, the V gene TRBV11-1, with TRBD2 matching 9 bases. The J segment lost 1 base and the V segment lost 6 bases, leaving 1 base of the junction unmatched. The CDR3 consists of 13 residues. Germline lookup yields CDR1 SGHAT and CDR2 FQDESV (reference sequence). CDR3 residues: CASRLAGSYEQYF. CDR3 nucleotide sequence: TGTGCCAGCAGGCTAGCGGGGTCCTACGAGCAGTACTTC.

The chain couples TRBV7-2 to TRBJ2-1; TRBD2 might be the D (5 bases). Trimming cost V 5 bases and J 9 bases, with 17 bases left between them. The CDR3 has 14 residues. Germline V gives CDR1 SGHTA, CDR2 FQGNSA. Here the CDR3 DNA reads TGTGCCAGCAGCCCCGACCTGGAGGCCCGTGAGCAGTTCTTC. It specifies CASSPDLEAREQFF.

The rearrangement links TRBV7-2 to TRBJ1-5; 9 bases line up with TRBD1. The CDR3 is 17 amino acids. V shed 5 bases, J shed 4 bases, and the junction held 12 bases outside the gene matches. Germline values: CDR1 SGHTA, CDR2 FQGNSA. The CDR3 reads CASSQARQGVRNQPQHF. CDR3 bases: TGTGCCAGCAGCCAAGCAAGACAGGGGGTAAGAAATCAGCCCCAGCATTTT.

The J gene is TRBJ2-7, the V gene TRBV27; 11 bases fit TRBD2. Germline lookup yields CDR1 MNHEY and CDR2 SMNVEV (reference sequence). The length of the CDR3 is 16 residues. With V trimmed by 4 bases and J by 5 bases, 10 bases remained unmatched. Here the CDR3 reads CASSSYSGGAEHEQYF. CDR3 nucleotide sequence: TGTGCCAGCAGTTCCTATAGCGGGGGGGCGGAACACGAGCAGTACTTC.

The chain has TRBV19 and TRBJ1-2; 11 bases map to TRBD1. Per germline, CDR1 LNHDA and CDR2 SQIVND (reference sequence). Trimming cost V 3 bases and J 6 bases; bases outside gene matches: 12. The CDR3 contains 17 residues. For the CDR3, the DNA is TGTGCCAGTAGTATCTGGGGGACAGGGGGAAGCGGCCATGGCTACACCTTC. Encoded protein: CASSIWGTGGSGHGYTF.

In this sample, this clone turned up a few times. CDR3 region: CSAGVSGGTGELFF. In nucleotides, the CDR3 is TGCAGCGCAGGAGTTAGCGGGGGGACCGGGGAGCTGTTTTTT. The chain has TRBV29-1 and TRBJ2-2; TRBD2 matches 10 bases. The CDR3 spans 14 residues. Looked up from germline, CDR1 is SQVTM and CDR2 is ANQGSEA. V was pared by 7 bases and J by 5 bases, with 7 bases of the junction left unmatched.

J is TRBJ1-6 and V is TRBV11-1; 8 nucleotides match TRBD1. The CDR3 has 15 amino acids. V lost 8 bases, J lost 9 bases, and 12 bases stayed unmatched. Germline V gene sequence: CDR1 SGHAT, CDR2 FQDESV (reference sequence). The CDR3 protein is CASSRQGAAGSPLHF. The CDR3 nucleotides are TGTGCCAGCTCCCGGCAGGGGGCAGCGGGTTCACCCCTCCACTTT.

The chain recombines TRBV6-5 with TRBJ2-1; no definite D call. The V gene's germline CDR1 is MNHEY and CDR2 SVGAGI. The ends were cut back, 7 bases at V and 0 bases at J, with 10 bases in the middle. The CDR3 has 14 amino acids. This CDR3 is CASTVKSSYNEQFF. The DNA of the CDR3 is TGTGCCAGCACTGTCAAGAGCTCCTACAATGAGCAGTTCTTC.

This clone was recorded a few times. The V gene is TRBV5-6, the J gene TRBJ1-2; TRBD1 aligns across 10 bases. This CDR3 has 17 amino acids. CDR1 and CDR2 from the germline V gene are SGHDT and YYEEEE. The J segment lost 0 bases and the V segment lost 2 bases, leaving 7 bases of the junction unmatched. The CDR3 here is CASSFRRQGAANYGYTF. The CDR3 region has the DNA TGTGCCAGCAGCTTTCGGCGACAGGGGGCGGCTAACTATGGCTACACCTTC.

The genes are TRBV6-6 and TRBJ2-6, with D perhaps TRBD2 (5 bases). The germline V and J ends were trimmed by 2 bases and 4 bases, with 9 bases remaining between them. Germline values: CDR1 MNHNY, CDR2 SVGAGI (reference sequence). This CDR3 has 15 amino acids. The CDR3: CASSYVGVGANVLTF. CDR3 nucleotides: TGTGCCAGCAGTTACGTCGGGGTAGGGGCCAACGTCCTGACTTTC.

The chain combines TRBV11-2 with TRBJ1-1, with D possibly being TRBD1 (5 bases). The CDR3 is 15 residues long. Trimming removed 5 bases from V and 1 base from J, with 14 bases in between. Germline loops: CDR1 SGHAT, CDR2 FQNNGV. The CDR3 here is CASSIPGTSNTEAFF. For the CDR3, the DNA is TGTGCCAGCAGCATACCAGGGACCTCGAACACTGAAGCTTTCTTT.

In this sample, this clone turned up a few times. This chain connects TRBV2 to TRBJ2-3; D is perhaps TRBD2 (8 bases). The germline V gene encodes CDR1 SNHLY and CDR2 FYNNEI. This CDR3 is built from 16 residues. The V end lost 7 bases, the J end lost 1 base, and 18 bases lay between the germline ends. The CDR3 protein is CASKRGFTGGTDTQYF. Written as DNA, the CDR3 is TGTGCCAGCAAGCGGGGGTTTACAGGGGGCACAGATACGCAGTATTTT. The whole variable domain, remainder taken from reference TRBV2 and TRBJ2-3, is EPEVTQTPSHQVTQMGQEVILRCVPISNHLYFYWYRQILGQKVEFLVSFYNNEISEKSEIFDDQFSVERPDGSNFTLKIRSTKLEDSAMYFCASKRGFTGGTDTQYFGPGTRLTVL.

The chain combines TRBV11-3 with TRBJ2-7; maybe TRBD2 (6 bases). The ends were cut back, 3 bases at V and 3 bases at J, with 15 bases in the middle. This CDR3 has 15 amino acids. Germline V CDR1 and CDR2: SGHNT, YENEEA. CDR3 bases: TGTGCCAGCAGCTTGGGGGGAAGCAGGGACTACGAGCAGTACTTC. Translated, it gives CASSLGGSRDYEQYF.

V usage is TRBV14 and J usage is TRBJ1-1; 8 positions match TRBD1. This CDR3 is built from 14 residues. Germline assignment: CDR1 SGHDN and CDR2 FVKESK. Losses at the gene ends were 5 bases for V and 5 bases for J; bases not matched to a gene: 7. This CDR3 reads CASSLTRTGTEAFF. The CDR3 bases are TGTGCCAGCAGCTTGACCCGGACAGGGACTGAAGCTTTCTTT.

The chain employs TRBV7-9 and TRBJ1-4; a weak D match, TRBD1 (6 bases). V lost 1 base and J lost 7, with 22 bases in between. The CDR3 length is 18 residues. Germline CDR1 and CDR2: SEHNR and FQNEAQ (reference sequence). In DNA form, the CDR3 reads TGTGCCAGCAGCTTAGGCCCTGTTTACCAGGGGTCGGGTGAAAAACTGTTTTTT. Translating it yields CASSLGPVYQGSGEKLFF.

This chain joins TRBV4-1 and TRBJ2-7, with D uncertain. Per the germline V gene, CDR1 is MGHRA and CDR2 is YSYEKL. The CDR3 runs to 15 residues. The V end lost 5 bases, the J end lost 4 bases, and 18 bases lay between the germline ends. Here the CDR3 reads CASSTNPSVPYEQYF. The CDR3, as DNA: TGCGCCAGCAGCACGAACCCCTCCGTCCCGTACGAGCAGTACTTC.

The chain links TRBV10-3 to TRBJ1-1, with D possibly being TRBD1 (6 bases). Trimming took 6 bases from V and 8 from J, leaving 13 bases between them. Germline-derived CDR1 and CDR2 are ENHRY and SYGVKD. This CDR3 has 12 residues. CDR3 amino acids: CAIRETQGEAFF. DNA for the CDR3: TGTGCCATCAGGGAAACCCAGGGGGAAGCTTTCTTT.

The chain couples TRBV12-5 to TRBJ1-1; unclear D gene. Germline loops: CDR1 LGHNT, CDR2 FRNRAP. The CDR3 contains 13 residues. The V gene lost 3 bases and the J gene lost 2 bases, with 7 bases spanning the gap. In nucleotides, the CDR3 is TGTGCTAGTGGTTTACAGCTTAACACTGAAGCTTTCTTT. Protein: CASGLQLNTEAFF.

The chain couples TRBV10-3 to TRBJ1-3, with 8 nucleotides matching TRBD1. Germline V CDR1 and CDR2: ENHRY, SYGVKD. V lost 3 bases to trimming and J lost 4 bases; unmatched junction nucleotides: 5. The CDR3 covers 15 residues. The CDR3 sequence: CAISDAGTGGNTIYF. The CDR3 DNA sequence: TGTGCCATCAGTGACGCCGGGACAGGAGGAAACACCATATATTTT.

This clone has more than one count but fewer than ten. The chain links TRBV28 to TRBJ1-5; 7 bases are shared with TRBD1. The CDR3 length is 16 residues. Trimming cost V 3 bases and J 7 bases; bases outside gene matches: 12. Germline V lookup: CDR1 MDHEN, CDR2 SYDVKM. The CDR3 DNA sequence: TGTGCCAGCAGTTTCGGTAACAGGGGTTTTGGCCAGCCCCAGCATTTT. Its protein is CASSFGNRGFGQPQHF. The variable domain in full, with the rest retrieved from reference TRBV28 and TRBJ1-5, is DVKVTQSSRYLVKRTGEKVFLECVQDMDHENMFWYRQDPGLGLRLIYFSYDVKMKEKGDIPEGYSVSREKKERFSLILESASTNQTSMYLCASSFGNRGFGQPQHFGDGTRLSIL.